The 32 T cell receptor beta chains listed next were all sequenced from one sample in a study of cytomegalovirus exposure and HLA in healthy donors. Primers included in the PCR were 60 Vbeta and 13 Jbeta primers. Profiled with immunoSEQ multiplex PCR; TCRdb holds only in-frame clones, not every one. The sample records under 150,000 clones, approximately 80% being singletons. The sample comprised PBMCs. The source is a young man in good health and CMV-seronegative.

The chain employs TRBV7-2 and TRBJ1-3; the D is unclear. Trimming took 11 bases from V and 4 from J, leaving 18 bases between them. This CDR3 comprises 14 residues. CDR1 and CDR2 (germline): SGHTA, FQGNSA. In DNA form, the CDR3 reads TGTGCCGGATCCTCTAGTCTTGTAGGAAACACCATATATTTT. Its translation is CAGSSSLVGNTIYF. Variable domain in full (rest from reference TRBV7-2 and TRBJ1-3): GAGVSQSPSNKVTEKGKDVELRCDPISGHTALYWYRQSLGQGLEFLIYFQGNSAPDKSGLPSDRFSAERTGGSVSTLTIQRTQQEDSAVYLCAGSSSLVGNTIYFGEGSWLTVV.

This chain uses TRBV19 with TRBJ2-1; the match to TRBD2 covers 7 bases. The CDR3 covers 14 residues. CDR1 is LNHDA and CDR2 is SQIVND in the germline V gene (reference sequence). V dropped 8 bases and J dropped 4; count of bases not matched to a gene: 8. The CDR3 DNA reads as TGTGCCAGTCAGCGGGACTACCTATACAATGAGCAGTTCTTC. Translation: CASQRDYLYNEQFF.

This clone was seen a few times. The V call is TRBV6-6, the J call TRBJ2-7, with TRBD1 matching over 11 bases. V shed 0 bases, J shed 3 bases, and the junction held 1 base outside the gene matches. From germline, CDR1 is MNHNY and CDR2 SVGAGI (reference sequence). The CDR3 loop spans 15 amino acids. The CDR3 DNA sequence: TGTGCCAGCAGTTACTCGGGGACAGGGGGCTACGAGCAGTACTTC. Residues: CASSYSGTGGYEQYF.

CDR3: CASSQSADQPQHF. Here the CDR3 DNA reads TGTGCCAGCAGCCAAAGTGCAGATCAGCCCCAGCATTTT. This chain joins TRBV7-3 and TRBJ1-5; D gene uncertain. The ends were cut back, 5 bases at V and 5 bases at J, with 10 bases in the middle. There are 13 residues in the CDR3. Looked up from germline, CDR1 is SGHTA and CDR2 is FQGTGA.

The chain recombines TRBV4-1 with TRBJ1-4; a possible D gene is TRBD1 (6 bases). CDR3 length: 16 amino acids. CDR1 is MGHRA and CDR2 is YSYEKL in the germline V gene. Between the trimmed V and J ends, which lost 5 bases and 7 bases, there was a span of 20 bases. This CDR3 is CASSSRYAGGGEKLFF. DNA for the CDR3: TGCGCCAGCAGCTCAAGATATGCGGGGGGCGGTGAAAAACTGTTTTTT.

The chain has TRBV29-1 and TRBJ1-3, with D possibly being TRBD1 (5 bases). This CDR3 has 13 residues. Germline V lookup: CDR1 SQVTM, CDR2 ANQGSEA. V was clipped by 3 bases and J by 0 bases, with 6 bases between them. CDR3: CSVDGGSGNTIYF. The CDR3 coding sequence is TGCAGCGTTGACGGGGGCTCTGGAAACACCATATATTTT.

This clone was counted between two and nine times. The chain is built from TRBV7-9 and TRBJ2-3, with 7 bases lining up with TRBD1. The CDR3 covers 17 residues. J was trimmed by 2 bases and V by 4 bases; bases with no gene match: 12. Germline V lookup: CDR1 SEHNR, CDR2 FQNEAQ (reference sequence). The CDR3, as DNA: TGTGCCAGCAGCTCATCCTCCGGGACAGTCCTCACAGATACGCAGTATTTT. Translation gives CASSSSSGTVLTDTQYF.

CDR3 amino acids: CASSNYQETQYF. The CDR3 nucleotides are TGTGCCAGCAGTAACTACCAAGAGACCCAGTACTTC. The V and J genes are TRBV27 and TRBJ2-5; D is unresolved. The CDR3 length is 12 residues. Trimming took off 5 bases at V and 0 bases at J, with 4 bases between the two ends. CDR1 and CDR2 from the germline V gene are MNHEY and SMNVEV (reference sequence).

Written as DNA, the CDR3 is TGTGCCAGTAGTATAGGCGGGAGCAGCTCCTACGAGCAGTACTTC. Its protein product is CASSIGGSSSYEQYF. The chain uses TRBV19 and TRBJ2-7; 7 bases match TRBD2. The CDR3 consists of 15 residues. V lost 1 base and J lost 0; bases outside the gene matches: 3. The germline CDR1 and CDR2 sequences are LNHDA and SQIVND (reference sequence).

The DNA for the CDR3 is TGTGCCAGCTCAGAAGACAGTAATGTCCACAATGAGCAGTTCTTC. Translated: CASSEDSNVHNEQFF. The J gene is TRBJ2-1, the V gene TRBV18; the D gene is possibly TRBD1 (5 bases). Germline V gene data show CDR1 as KGHSH and CDR2 as LQKENI. V was shortened by 5 bases and J by 5 bases, with 16 bases between the two germline ends. This CDR3 is 15 amino acids long.

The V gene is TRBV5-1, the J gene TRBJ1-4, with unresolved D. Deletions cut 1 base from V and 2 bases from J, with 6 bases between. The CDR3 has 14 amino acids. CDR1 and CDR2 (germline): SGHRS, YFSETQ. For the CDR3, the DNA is TGCGCCAGCAGCTTGATTTCTACTAATGAAAAACTGTTTTTT. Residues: CASSLISTNEKLFF. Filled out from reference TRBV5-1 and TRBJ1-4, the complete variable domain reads KAGVTQTPRYLIKTRGQQVTLSCSPISGHRSVSWYQQTPGQGLQFLFEYFSETQRNKGNFPGRFSGRQFSNSRSEMNVSTLELGDSALYLCASSLISTNEKLFFGSGTQLSVL.

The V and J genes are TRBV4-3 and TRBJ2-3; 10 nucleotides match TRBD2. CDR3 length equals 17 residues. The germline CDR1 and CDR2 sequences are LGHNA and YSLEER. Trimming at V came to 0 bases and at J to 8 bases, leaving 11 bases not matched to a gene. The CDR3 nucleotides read TGCGCCAGCAGCCAAGAAGTACCTAGCGGGAGATCCTCTACGCAGTATTTT. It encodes CASSQEVPSGRSSTQYF.

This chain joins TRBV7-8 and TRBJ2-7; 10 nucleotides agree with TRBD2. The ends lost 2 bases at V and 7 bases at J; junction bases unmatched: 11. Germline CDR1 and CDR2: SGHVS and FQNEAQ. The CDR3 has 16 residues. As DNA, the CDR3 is TGTGCCAGCAGCTTAAGGGACCTAGCGGGGGCAGGTGAGCAGTACTTC. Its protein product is CASSLRDLAGAGEQYF.

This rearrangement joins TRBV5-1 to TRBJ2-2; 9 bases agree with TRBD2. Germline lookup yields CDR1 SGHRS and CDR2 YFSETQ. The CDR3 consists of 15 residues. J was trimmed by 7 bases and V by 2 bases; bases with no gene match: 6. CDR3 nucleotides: TGCGCCAGCAGCTTCGTAGCGGGAGTTGACGGGGAGCTGTTTTTT. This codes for CASSFVAGVDGELFF.

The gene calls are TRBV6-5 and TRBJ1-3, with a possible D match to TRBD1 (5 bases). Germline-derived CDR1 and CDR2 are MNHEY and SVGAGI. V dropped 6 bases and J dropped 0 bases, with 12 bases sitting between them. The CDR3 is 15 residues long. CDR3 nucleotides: TGTGCCAGCAGACCACAGGCAGACTCTGGAAACACCATATATTTT. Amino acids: CASRPQADSGNTIYF.

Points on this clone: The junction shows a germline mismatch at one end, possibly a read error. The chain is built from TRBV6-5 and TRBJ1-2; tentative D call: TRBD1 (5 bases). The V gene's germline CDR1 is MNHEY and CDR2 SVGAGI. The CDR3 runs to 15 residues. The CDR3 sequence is CASSYSLLQGYGYPF. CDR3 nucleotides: TGTGCCAGCAGTTACTCGTTACTTCAGGGCTATGGCTACCCCTTC.

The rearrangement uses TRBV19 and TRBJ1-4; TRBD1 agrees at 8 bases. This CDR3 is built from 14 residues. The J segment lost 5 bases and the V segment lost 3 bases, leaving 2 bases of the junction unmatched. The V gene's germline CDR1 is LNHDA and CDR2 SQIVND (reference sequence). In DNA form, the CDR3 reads TGTGCCAGTAGTATTGGGGACAGGAATGAAAAACTGTTTTTT. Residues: CASSIGDRNEKLFF.

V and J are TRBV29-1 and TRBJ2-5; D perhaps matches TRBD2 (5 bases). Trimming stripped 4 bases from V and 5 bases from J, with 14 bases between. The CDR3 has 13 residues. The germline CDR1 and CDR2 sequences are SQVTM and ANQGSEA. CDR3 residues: CSVVALALETQYF. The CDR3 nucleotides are TGCAGCGTTGTGGCGCTAGCACTGGAGACCCAGTACTTC. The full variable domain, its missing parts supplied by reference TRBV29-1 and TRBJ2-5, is SAVISQKPSRDICQRGTSLTIQCQVDSQVTMMFWYRQQPGQSLTLIATANQGSEATYESGFVIDKFPISRPNLTFSTLTVSNMSPEDSSIYLCSVVALALETQYFGPGTRLLVL.

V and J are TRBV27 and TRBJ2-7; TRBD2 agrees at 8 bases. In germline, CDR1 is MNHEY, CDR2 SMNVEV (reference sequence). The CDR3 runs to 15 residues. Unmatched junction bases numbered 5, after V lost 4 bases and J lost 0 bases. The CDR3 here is CASSWAGRASYEQYF. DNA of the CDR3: TGTGCCAGCAGTTGGGCCGGGAGGGCCTCCTACGAGCAGTACTTC.

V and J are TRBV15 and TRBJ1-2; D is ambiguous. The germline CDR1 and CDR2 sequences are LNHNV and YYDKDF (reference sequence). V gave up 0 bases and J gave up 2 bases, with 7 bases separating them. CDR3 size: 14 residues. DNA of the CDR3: TGTGCCACCAGCAGAGAAGCAGGCAACTATGGCTACACCTTC. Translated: CATSREAGNYGYTF.

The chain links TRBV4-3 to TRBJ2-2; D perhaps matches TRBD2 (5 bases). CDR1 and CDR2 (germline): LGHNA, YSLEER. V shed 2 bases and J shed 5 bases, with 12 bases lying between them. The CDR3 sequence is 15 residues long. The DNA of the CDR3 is TGCGCCAGCAGCCAATACGACGGGGAAACCGGGGAGCTGTTTTTT. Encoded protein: CASSQYDGETGELFF.

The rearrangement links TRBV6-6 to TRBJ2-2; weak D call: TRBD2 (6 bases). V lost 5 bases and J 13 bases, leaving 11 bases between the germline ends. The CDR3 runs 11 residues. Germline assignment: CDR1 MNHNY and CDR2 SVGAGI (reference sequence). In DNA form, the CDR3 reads TGTGCCAGCAGTCCGGACTACCGGCTGTTTTTT. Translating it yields CASSPDYRLFF.

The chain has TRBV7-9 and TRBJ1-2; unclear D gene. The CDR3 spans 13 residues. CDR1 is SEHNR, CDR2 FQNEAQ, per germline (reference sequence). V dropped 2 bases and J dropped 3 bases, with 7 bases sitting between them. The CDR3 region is CASSLSVYYGYTF. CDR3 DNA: TGTGCCAGCAGCTTATCGGTTTACTATGGCTACACCTTC.

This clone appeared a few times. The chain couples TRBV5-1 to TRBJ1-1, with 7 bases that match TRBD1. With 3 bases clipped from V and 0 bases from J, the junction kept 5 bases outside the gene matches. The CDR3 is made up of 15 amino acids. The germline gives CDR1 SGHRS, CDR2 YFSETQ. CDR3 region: CASSSQGYMNTEAFF. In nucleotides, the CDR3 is TGCGCCAGCAGCTCACAGGGGTATATGAACACTGAAGCTTTCTTT.

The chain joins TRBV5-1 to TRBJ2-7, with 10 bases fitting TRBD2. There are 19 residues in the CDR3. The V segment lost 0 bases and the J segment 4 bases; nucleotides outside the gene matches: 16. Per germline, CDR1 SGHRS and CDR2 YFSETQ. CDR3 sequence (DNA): TGCGCCAGCAGCTTGGCCGCGACTAGCGGGCCCTCCGAGGCATACGAGCAGTACTTC. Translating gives CASSLAATSGPSEAYEQYF.

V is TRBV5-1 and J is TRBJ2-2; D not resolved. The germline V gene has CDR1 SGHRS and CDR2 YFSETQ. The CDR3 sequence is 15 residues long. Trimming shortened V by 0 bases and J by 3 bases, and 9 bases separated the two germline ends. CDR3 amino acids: CASSLVDTHTGELFF. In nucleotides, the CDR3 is TGCGCCAGCAGCTTGGTCGACACCCACACCGGGGAGCTGTTTTTT.

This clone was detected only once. The CDR3, as DNA: TGTGCCAGTAGTATTGGTCCTAACAATGAGCAGTTCTTC. Translated: CASSIGPNNEQFF. The V and J genes are TRBV19 and TRBJ2-1; D unresolved. V gave up 3 bases and J gave up 5 bases, with 8 bases separating them. This CDR3 spans 13 amino acids. Germline V CDR1 and CDR2: LNHDA, SQIVND (reference sequence).

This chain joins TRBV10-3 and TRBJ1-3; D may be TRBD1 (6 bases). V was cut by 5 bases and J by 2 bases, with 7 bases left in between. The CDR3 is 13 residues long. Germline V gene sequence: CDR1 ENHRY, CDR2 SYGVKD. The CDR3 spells CAISRDTGNTIYF. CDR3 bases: TGTGCCATCAGTCGGGACACTGGAAACACCATATATTTT.

The CDR3 loop is CASSLLGTGGYNEQFF. CDR3 DNA: TGTGCCAGCAGCTTGCTCGGGACAGGGGGCTACAATGAGCAGTTCTTC. This chain connects TRBV11-2 to TRBJ2-1, with 11 bases matching TRBD1. CDR3 length: 16 residues. V gave up 3 bases and J gave up 3 bases; unmatched junction bases: 4. Germline V CDR1 and CDR2: SGHAT, FQNNGV.

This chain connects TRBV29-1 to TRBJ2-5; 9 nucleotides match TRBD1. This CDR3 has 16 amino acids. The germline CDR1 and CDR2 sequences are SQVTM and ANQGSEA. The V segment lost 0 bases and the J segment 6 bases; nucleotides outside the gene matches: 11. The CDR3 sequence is CSVEDAPGQGWKTQYF. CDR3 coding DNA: TGCAGCGTTGAAGATGCTCCGGGACAGGGTTGGAAGACCCAGTACTTC.

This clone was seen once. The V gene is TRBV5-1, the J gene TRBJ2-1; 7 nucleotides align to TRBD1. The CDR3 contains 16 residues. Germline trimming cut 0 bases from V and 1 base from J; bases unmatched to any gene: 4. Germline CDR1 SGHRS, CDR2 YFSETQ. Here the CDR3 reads CASSLAGQVSYNEQFF. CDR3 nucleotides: TGCGCCAGCAGCTTGGCCGGACAGGTTTCCTACAATGAGCAGTTCTTC.

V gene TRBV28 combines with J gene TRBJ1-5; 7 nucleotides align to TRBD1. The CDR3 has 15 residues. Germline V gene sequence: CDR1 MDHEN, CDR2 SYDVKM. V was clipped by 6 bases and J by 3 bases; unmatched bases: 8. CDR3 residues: CASRLQTGFNQPQHF. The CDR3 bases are TGTGCCAGCAGACTCCAGACAGGGTTCAATCAGCCCCAGCATTTT.